The rows below give T cell receptor beta chains drawn from one sample of a study of cytotoxic CD8 clonotypes in ibrutinib-treated CLL. The assay was immunoSEQ multiplex PCR, and TCRdb's table has in-frame clones only and misses some. The sample lists 200,000 or so clones, around 70% occurring once. The specimen comprised PBMCs, sampled after 12 months of ibrutinib treatment. The receptors here all came from a human donor with chronic lymphocytic leukemia. CDR3s include the opening cysteine and the closing phenylalanine or tryptophan. Each record gives: V gene, J gene, D gene, clone size, CDR3 DNA, CDR3 protein. A D gene is named only where the DNA matches it firmly. Only some rows state a clone size, as once, few, many or a class for expanded clones.

TRBV19,TRBJ2-7,TRBD1,NA,TGTGCCAGTAGTTCCTCCCCGGACAGGGAATTAACCTACGAGCAGTACTTC,CASSSSPDRELTYEQYF
TRBV7-2,TRBJ1-5,NA,NA,TGTGCCAGCAGACAAGGGACACTTTCTAATCAGCCCCAGCATTTT,CASRQGTLSNQPQHF
TRBV27,TRBJ2-7,TRBD1,NA,TGTGCCAGCAGTTTCCGGGACAGGGGTCCCTACGAGCAGTACTTC,CASSFRDRGPYEQYF
TRBV5-5,TRBJ2-7,NA,NA,TGTGCCAGCAGCTTGTACGGCTACGAGCAGTACTTC,CASSLYGYEQYF
TRBV27,TRBJ2-7,NA,NA,TGTGCCAGCAGTCCCGGACGCGGGAACGAGCAGTACTTC,CASSPGRGNEQYF
TRBV7-8,TRBJ2-3,TRBD1,NA,TGTGCCAGCAGCCCTGACAGGGGGGGTGATACGCAGTATTTT,CASSPDRGGDTQYF
TRBV5-4,TRBJ2-5,TRBD2,NA,TGTGCCAGCAGCCCCTCGGGACTAGCGGGAGACGAGACCCAGTACTTC,CASSPSGLAGDETQYF
TRBV5-5,TRBJ2-7,NA,NA,TGTGCCAGCAGCTTGTTTCCTTGGGACGGCTCCTACGAGCAGTACTTC,CASSLFPWDGSYEQYF
TRBV4-2,TRBJ2-3,NA,NA,TGTGCCAGCAGCCCCAAGATTGCCCCGACGGTTAGCACAGATACGCAGTATTTT,CASSPKIAPTVSTDTQYF
TRBV2,TRBJ2-1,TRBD2,NA,TGTGCCAGCAGACTTACCCGGGGACTAGCAGGCAATGAGCAGTTCTTC,CASRLTRGLAGNEQFF
TRBV5-1,TRBJ1-1,NA,NA,TGCGCCAGCAGCCTTCATACCGGCCTGAACACTGAAGCTTTCTTT,CASSLHTGLNTEAFF
TRBV28,TRBJ2-7,TRBD1,NA,TGTGCCAGCGGCCCGGGACAGGCTGACTCCTACGAGCAGTACTTC,CASGPGQADSYEQYF
TRBV28,TRBJ1-5,TRBD1,once,TGTGCCAGCAGTTTATTGGGACAGGGCAATCAGCCCCAGCATTTT,CASSLLGQGNQPQHF
TRBV7-9,TRBJ1-2,NA,NA,TGTGCCAGCAGCGCAGGGTTAAACTATGGCTACACCTTC,CASSAGLNYGYTF
TRBV28,TRBJ1-1,NA,NA,TGTGCCAGCAGAGAGGGACCCAGTAACACTGAAGCTTTCTTT,CASREGPSNTEAFF
TRBV28,TRBJ1-5,TRBD1,NA,TGTGCCAGCAGTGCCCACGGGACAGGTGTTTATCAGCCCCAGCATTTT,CASSAHGTGVYQPQHF
TRBV18,TRBJ1-3,NA,few,TGTGCCAGCTCACCTGAGGGATCTGGAAACACCATATATTTT,CASSPEGSGNTIYF
TRBV6-1,TRBJ1-1,NA,NA,TGTGCCAGCAGAAAAGGAGGGTCGGCCACTGAAGCTTTCTTT,CASRKGGSATEAFF
TRBV2,TRBJ2-2,NA,once,TGTGCCAGCAGTGAGTTGAGGGGCCATAGGTTTTTT,CASSELRGHRFF
TRBV6-5,TRBJ1-5,NA,NA,TGTGCCAGCAGTTACTCGGGCGCGTTGAATCAGCCCCAGCATTTT,CASSYSGALNQPQHF
TRBV2,TRBJ1-1,NA,NA,TGTGCCAGCAGTCCCATGGAGTATTTAGGGAGGGGGAACACTGAAGCTTTCTTT,CASSPMEYLGRGNTEAFF
TRBV5-4,TRBJ1-4,NA,NA,TGTGCCAGCAGCTTGGGAGTAGTTAATGAAAAACTGTTTTTT,CASSLGVVNEKLFF
TRBV5-1,TRBJ2-1,TRBD2,NA,TGCGCCAGCAGCCCCCTCTGGACTAGCGGGAGGGGGGCGTCCTACAATGAGCAGTTCTTC,CASSPLWTSGRGASYNEQFF
TRBV18,TRBJ1-1,NA,NA,TGTGCCAGCTCACCAAATGTAGGGGCCATGAACACTGAAGCTTTCTTT,CASSPNVGAMNTEAFF
TRBV25-1,TRBJ2-3,TRBD1,NA,TGTGCCAGCAGTGGCTCCAGGACAGGGGGCGGCTCAGATACGCAGTATTTT,CASSGSRTGGGSDTQYF
TRBV7-3,TRBJ2-1,TRBD2,NA,TGTGCCAGCAGCTCCACCCCAATAGCGGGGAGCTCCTACAATGAGCAGTTCTTC,CASSSTPIAGSSYNEQFF
TRBV10-3,TRBJ2-7,NA,few,TGTGCCATCAGTCAGGACAGCCTCTCCTACGAGCAGTACTTC,CAISQDSLSYEQYF
TRBV28,TRBJ1-5,NA,NA,TGTGCCAGCAGTTTACCCCCCGGGAACAATCAGCCCCAGCATTTT,CASSLPPGNNQPQHF
TRBV5-6,TRBJ1-3,NA,NA,TGTGCCAGCAGCTTACGGGGGGCTGGAAACACCATATATTTT,CASSLRGAGNTIYF
TRBV25-1,TRBJ2-3,NA,NA,TGTGCCAGCAGTGTCTCCGGGGCAGGGGCCGGCACAGATACGCAGTATTTT,CASSVSGAGAGTDTQYF
TRBV7-2,TRBJ2-3,NA,NA,TGTGCCAGCAGCTTATCCCCGCTAGGGACAGATACGCAGTATTTT,CASSLSPLGTDTQYF
TRBV2,TRBJ1-4,TRBD1,NA,TGTGCCAGCAGTGAAGGGCGGACAGGGGATGAAAAACTGTTTTTT,CASSEGRTGDEKLFF
TRBV10-3,TRBJ1-5,NA,NA,TGTGCCATCAGTGACACGAAGGGTCAGCCCCAGCATTTT,CAISDTKGQPQHF
TRBV18,TRBJ1-6,TRBD1,few,TGTGCCAGCTCACCACAGGGGGCTGATTCACCCCTCCACTTT,CASSPQGADSPLHF
TRBV29-1,TRBJ1-4,TRBD1,NA,TGCAGCGTTGTTTCAGCCTTGGGACAGAGAGGTGGGACTAATGAAAAACTGTTTTTT,CSVVSALGQRGGTNEKLFF
TRBV2,TRBJ2-7,NA,NA,TGTGCCAGCGACGAGGGAACCAAGCAGTACTTC,CASDEGTKQYF
TRBV29-1,TRBJ2-1,NA,NA,TGCAGCGTTAAAACTAGTCCCGCCGCGGATAATGAGCAGTTCTTC,CSVKTSPAADNEQFF
TRBV5-1,TRBJ1-4,NA,NA,TGCGCCAGCAGCTCCAGCGGTGGAGCGGCAACTAATGAAAAACTGTTTTTT,CASSSSGGAATNEKLFF
TRBV7-2,TRBJ2-1,NA,NA,TGTGCCAGCAAAAACCCAGGATCGTACAATGAGCAGTTCTTC,CASKNPGSYNEQFF
TRBV9,TRBJ2-3,NA,NA,TGTGCCAGCAGCGGCCAACCGGGCCCAGCGGATACGCAGTATTTT,CASSGQPGPADTQYF
TRBV7-3,TRBJ2-1,NA,NA,TGTGCCAGCAGTCAGGGAAGGGATGAGCAGTTCTTC,CASSQGRDEQFF
TRBV13,TRBJ1-1,NA,NA,TGTGCCAGCAGCTTAGGCGATCGGCGGAACACTGAAGCTTTCTTT,CASSLGDRRNTEAFF
TRBV7-2,TRBJ1-2,NA,few,TGTGCCAGCAGCTTGGAGGGCAGGGACCTTTCCTATGGCTACACCTTC,CASSLEGRDLSYGYTF
TRBV9,TRBJ1-1,NA,NA,TGTGCCAGCAGCCTCGGGCGGTCGAACACTGAAGCTTTCTTT,CASSLGRSNTEAFF
TRBV6-5,TRBJ1-1,TRBD1,NA,TGTGCCAGCAGTTACAGGGGGCGTCCTGAAGCTTTCTTT,CASSYRGRPEAFF
TRBV9,TRBJ2-1,NA,NA,TGTGCCAGCAGCTCCAAAGGGAGCTCCTACAATGAGCAGTTCTTC,CASSSKGSSYNEQFF
TRBV5-6,TRBJ1-6,NA,NA,TGTGCCAGCAGCTTTCAGGGAGGGTCACCCCTCCACTTT,CASSFQGGSPLHF
TRBV6-5,TRBJ1-2,TRBD1,few,TGTGCCAGCAGCCCCAGGGGGTATGGCTACACCTTC,CASSPRGYGYTF
TRBV28,TRBJ1-4,NA,once,TGTGCCAGCAGTTTATCGGTAGGGCCGCTTAATGAAAAACTGTTTTTT,CASSLSVGPLNEKLFF
TRBV9,TRBJ2-1,TRBD2,NA,TGTGCCAGCAGCGTAGCTACGAGCGGGAGTTCTACCTACAATGAGCAGTTCTTC,CASSVATSGSSTYNEQFF